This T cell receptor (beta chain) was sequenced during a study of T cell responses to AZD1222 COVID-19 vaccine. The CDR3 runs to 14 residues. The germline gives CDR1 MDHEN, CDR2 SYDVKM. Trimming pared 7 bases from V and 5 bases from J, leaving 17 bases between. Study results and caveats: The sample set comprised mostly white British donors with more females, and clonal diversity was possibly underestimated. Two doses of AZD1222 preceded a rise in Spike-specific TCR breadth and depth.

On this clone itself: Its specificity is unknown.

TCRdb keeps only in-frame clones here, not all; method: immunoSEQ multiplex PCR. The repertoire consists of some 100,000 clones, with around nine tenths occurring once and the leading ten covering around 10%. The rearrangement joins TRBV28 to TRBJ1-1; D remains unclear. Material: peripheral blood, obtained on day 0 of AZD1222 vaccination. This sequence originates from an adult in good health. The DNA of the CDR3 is TGTGCCAGCACATCCCTGGGGTATGGGACTGAAGCTTTCTTT. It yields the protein CASTSLGYGTEAFF.